This TCR beta chain stems from a study of cytotoxic CD8 clonotypes in ibrutinib-treated CLL. General observations from the study: Baseline levels were approached again at progression, after clonality had risen at ibrutinib response. Under treatment, the uncommon public clonotypes either contracted or remained stable.

Worth noting for this clone: Its antigen is unidentified.

Measured with immunoSEQ multiplex PCR; TCRdb has only the in-frame clones, and not every one. In the table there are approximately 45,000 clones, 60% to 80% of which are singletons. The germline gives CDR1 ENHRY, CDR2 SYGVKD. V lost 0 bases, J lost 11 bases, and 9 bases stayed unmatched. CDR3 length equals 15 residues. The sequence was collected from a human donor with chronic lymphocytic leukemia. The chain uses TRBV10-3 and TRBJ2-3; 9 nucleotides line up with TRBD2. This specimen consisted of PBMCs, obtained after 24 months of ibrutinib treatment. This CDR3 is CAISESTVSSGGQYF. The CDR3 bases are TGTGCCATCAGTGAGTCGACTGTTAGTAGCGGGGGGCAGTATTTT.